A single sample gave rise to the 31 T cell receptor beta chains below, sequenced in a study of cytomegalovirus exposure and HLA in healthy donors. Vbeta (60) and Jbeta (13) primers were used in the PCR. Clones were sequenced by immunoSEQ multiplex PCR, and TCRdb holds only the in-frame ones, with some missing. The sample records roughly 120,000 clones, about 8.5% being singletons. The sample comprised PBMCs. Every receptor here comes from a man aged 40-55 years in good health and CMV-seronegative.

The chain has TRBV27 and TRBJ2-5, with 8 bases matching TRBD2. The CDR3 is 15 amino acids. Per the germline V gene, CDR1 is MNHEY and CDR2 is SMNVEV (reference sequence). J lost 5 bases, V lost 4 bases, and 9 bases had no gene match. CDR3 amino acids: CASSSSGTSGETQYF. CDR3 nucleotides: TGTGCCAGCAGTTCATCCGGGACTAGTGGTGAGACCCAGTACTTC.

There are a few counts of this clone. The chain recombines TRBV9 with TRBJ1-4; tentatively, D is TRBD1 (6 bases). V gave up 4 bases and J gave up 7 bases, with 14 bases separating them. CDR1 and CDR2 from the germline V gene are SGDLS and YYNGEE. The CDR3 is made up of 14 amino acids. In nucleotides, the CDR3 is TGTGCCAGCAGCTCCCCAGGGGCGGCTGAAAAACTGTTTTTT. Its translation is CASSSPGAAEKLFF.

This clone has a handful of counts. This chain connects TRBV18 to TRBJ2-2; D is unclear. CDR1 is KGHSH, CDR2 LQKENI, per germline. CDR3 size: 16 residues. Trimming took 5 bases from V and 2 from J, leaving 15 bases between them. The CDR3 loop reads CASSSFLAQNTGELFF. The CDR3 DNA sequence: TGTGCCAGCTCATCCTTTCTTGCACAAAACACCGGGGAGCTGTTTTTT.

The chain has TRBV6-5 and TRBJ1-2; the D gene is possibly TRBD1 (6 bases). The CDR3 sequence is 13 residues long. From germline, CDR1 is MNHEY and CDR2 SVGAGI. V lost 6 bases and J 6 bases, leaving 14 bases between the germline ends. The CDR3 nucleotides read TGTGCCAGCAGGGGAGGGCAGGGGCATGGCTACACCTTC. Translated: CASRGGQGHGYTF.

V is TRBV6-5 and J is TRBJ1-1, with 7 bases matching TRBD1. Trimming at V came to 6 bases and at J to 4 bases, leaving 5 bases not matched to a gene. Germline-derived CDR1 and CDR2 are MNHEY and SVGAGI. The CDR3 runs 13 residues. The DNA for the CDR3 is TGTGCCAGCAGCAATTCAGGGGGCACTGAAGCTTTCTTT. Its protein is CASSNSGGTEAFF.

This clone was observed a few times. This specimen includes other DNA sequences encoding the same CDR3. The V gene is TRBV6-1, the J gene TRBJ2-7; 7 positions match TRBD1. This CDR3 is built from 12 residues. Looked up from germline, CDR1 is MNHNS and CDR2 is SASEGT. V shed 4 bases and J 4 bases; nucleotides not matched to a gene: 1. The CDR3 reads CASSATGYEQYF. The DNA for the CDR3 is TGTGCCAGCAGTGCGACAGGGTACGAGCAGTACTTC.

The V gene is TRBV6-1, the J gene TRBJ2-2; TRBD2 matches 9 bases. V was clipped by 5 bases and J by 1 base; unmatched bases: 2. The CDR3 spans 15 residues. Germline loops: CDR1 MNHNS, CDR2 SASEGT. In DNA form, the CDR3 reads TGTGCCAGCAGTCGTAGCGGGGGGAACACCGGGGAGCTGTTTTTT. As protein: CASSRSGGNTGELFF.

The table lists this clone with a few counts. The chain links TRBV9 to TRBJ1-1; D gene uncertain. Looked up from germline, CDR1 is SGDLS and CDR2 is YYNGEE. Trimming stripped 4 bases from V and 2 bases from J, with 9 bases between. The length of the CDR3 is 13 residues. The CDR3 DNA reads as TGTGCCAGCAGCTCTACAGCTAACACTGAAGCTTTCTTT. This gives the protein CASSSTANTEAFF.

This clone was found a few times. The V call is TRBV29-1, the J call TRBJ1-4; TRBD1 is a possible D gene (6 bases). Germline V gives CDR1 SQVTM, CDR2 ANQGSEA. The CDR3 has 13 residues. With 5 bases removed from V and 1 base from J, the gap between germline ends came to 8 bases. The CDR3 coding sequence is TGCAGCGTTTTACAGGGAACTAATGAAAAACTGTTTTTT. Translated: CSVLQGTNEKLFF.

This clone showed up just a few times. The CDR3 loop is CASSPDRASNQPQHF. The DNA of the CDR3 is TGTGCCAGCTCCCCGGACAGGGCCAGCAATCAGCCCCAGCATTTT. V is TRBV18 and J is TRBJ1-5; 8 nucleotides line up with TRBD1. CDR3 size: 15 residues. Germline loops: CDR1 KGHSH, CDR2 LQKENI. Trimming at V came to 6 bases and at J to 1 base, leaving 5 bases not matched to a gene.

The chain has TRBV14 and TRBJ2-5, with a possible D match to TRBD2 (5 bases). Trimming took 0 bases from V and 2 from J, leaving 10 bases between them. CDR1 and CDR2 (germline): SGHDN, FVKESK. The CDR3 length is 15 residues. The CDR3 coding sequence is TGTGCCAGCAGCCAAGAGCCAGCGGTTCAAGAGACCCAGTACTTC. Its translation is CASSQEPAVQETQYF.

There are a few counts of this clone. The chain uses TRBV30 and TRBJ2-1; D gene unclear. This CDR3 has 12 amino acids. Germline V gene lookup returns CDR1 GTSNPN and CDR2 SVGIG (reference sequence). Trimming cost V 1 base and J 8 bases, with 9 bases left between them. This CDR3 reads CAWSALQYEQFF. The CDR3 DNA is TGTGCCTGGAGTGCCCTACAGTATGAGCAGTTCTTC.

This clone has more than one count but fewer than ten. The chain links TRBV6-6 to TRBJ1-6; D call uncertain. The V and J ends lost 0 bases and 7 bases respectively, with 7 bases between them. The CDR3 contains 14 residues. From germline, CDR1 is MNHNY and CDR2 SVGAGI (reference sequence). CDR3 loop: CASSYSAENSPLHF. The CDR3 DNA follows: TGTGCCAGCAGTTACTCGGCGGAGAATTCACCCCTCCACTTT.

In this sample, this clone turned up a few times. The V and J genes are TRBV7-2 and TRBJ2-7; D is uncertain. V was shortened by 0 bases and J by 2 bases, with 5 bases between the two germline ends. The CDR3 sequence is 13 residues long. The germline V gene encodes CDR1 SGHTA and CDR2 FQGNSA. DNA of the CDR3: TGTGCCAGCAGCTTAGCCCCAACCTACGAGCAGTACTTC. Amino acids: CASSLAPTYEQYF.

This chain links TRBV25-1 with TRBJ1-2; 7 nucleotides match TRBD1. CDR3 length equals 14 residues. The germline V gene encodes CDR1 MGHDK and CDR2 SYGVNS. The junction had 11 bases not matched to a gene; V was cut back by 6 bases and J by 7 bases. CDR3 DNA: TGTGCCAGCAGCCAAGGGACAGACCTTTTTGGCTACACCTTC. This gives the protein CASSQGTDLFGYTF.

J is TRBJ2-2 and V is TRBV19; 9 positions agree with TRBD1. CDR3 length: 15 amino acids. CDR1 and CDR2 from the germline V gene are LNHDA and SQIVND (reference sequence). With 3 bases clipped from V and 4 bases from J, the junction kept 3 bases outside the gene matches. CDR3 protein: CASSMGTGITGELFF. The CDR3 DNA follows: TGTGCCAGTAGTATGGGGACAGGGATCACCGGGGAGCTGTTTTTT.

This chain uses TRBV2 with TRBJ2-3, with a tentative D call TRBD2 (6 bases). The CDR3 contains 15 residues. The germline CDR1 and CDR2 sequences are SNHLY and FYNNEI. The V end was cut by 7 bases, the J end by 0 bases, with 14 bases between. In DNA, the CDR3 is TGTGCCAGCACCCCCCTGGAGGGGAGCACAGATACGCAGTATTTT. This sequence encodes CASTPLEGSTDTQYF.

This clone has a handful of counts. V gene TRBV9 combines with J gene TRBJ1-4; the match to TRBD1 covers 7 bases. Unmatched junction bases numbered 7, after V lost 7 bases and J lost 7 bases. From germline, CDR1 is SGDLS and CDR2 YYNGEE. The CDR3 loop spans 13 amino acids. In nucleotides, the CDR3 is TGTGCCAGCGGACAGGCGGGGACTGAAAAACTGTTTTTT. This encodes CASGQAGTEKLFF. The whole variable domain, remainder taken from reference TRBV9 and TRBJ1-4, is DSGVTQTPKHLITATGQRVTLRCSPRSGDLSVYWYQQSLDQGLQFLIQYYNGEERAKGNILERFSAQQFPDLHSELNLSSLELGDSALYFCASGQAGTEKLFFGSGTQLSVL.

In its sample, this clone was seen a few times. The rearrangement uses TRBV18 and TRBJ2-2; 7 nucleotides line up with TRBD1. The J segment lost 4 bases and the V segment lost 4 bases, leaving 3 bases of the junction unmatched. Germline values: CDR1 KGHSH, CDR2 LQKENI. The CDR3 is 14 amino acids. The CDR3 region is CASSRGQATGELFF. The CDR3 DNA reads TGTGCCAGCTCACGCGGACAGGCCACCGGGGAGCTGTTTTTT.

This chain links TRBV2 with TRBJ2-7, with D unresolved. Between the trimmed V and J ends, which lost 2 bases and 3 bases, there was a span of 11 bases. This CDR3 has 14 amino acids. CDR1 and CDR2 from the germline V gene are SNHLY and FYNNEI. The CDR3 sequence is CASSESGWNYEQYF. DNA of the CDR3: TGTGCCAGCAGTGAATCGGGTTGGAACTACGAGCAGTACTTC.

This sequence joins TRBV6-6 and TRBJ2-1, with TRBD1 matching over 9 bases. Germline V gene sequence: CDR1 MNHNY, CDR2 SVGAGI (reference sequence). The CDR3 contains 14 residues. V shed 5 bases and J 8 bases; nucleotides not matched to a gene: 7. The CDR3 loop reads CASSPRQGGDEQFF. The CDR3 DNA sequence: TGTGCCAGCAGTCCGAGACAGGGGGGAGATGAGCAGTTCTTC.

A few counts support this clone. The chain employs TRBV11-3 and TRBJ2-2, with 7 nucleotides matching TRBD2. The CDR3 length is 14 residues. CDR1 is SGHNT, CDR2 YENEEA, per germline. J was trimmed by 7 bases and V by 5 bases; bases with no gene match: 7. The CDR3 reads CASSPRSGIGELFF. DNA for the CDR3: TGTGCCAGCAGCCCCCGAAGCGGGATCGGGGAGCTGTTTTTT. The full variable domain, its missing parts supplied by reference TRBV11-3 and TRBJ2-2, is EAGVVQSPRYKIIEKKQPVAFWCNPISGHNTLYWYLQNLGQGPELLIRYENEEAVDDSQLPKDRFSAERLKGVDSTLKIQPAELGDSAVYLCASSPRSGIGELFFGEGSRLTVL.

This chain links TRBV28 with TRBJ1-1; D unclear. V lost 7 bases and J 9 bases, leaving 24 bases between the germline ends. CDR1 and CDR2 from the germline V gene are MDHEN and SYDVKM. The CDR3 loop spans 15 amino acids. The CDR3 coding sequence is TGTGCCAGCACCGCCCCTGAGCGTGGATACGGTAAAGCTTTCTTT. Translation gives CASTAPERGYGKAFF.

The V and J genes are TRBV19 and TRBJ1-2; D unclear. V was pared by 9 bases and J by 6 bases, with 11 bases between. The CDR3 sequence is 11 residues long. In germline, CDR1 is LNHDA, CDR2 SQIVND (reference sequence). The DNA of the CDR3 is TGTGCCAGCAAAGACACCAATGGCTACACCTTC. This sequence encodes CASKDTNGYTF.

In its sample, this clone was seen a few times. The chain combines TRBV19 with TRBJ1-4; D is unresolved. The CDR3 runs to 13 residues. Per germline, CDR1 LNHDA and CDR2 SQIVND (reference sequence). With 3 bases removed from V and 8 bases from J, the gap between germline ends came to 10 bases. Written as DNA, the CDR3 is TGTGCCAGTAGTATGGGCAGAAAAGAAAAACTGTTTTTT. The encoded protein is CASSMGRKEKLFF.

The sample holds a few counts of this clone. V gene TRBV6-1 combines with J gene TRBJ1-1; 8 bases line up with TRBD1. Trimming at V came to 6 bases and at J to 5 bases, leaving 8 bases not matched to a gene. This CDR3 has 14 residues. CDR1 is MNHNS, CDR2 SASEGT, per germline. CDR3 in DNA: TGTGCCAGCAGACTAGACAGGGGTGGGACTGAAGCTTTCTTT. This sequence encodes CASRLDRGGTEAFF.

As DNA, the CDR3 is TGCGCCAGCAGCTGGGGCGGAGACTCTGGAAACACCATATATTTT. Amino acid sequence: CASSWGGDSGNTIYF. The chain uses TRBV5-1 and TRBJ1-3; D may be TRBD1 (5 bases). The CDR3 runs to 15 residues. Trimming left V 3 bases short and J 0 bases short, with 10 bases between. The V gene's germline CDR1 is SGHRS and CDR2 YFSETQ.

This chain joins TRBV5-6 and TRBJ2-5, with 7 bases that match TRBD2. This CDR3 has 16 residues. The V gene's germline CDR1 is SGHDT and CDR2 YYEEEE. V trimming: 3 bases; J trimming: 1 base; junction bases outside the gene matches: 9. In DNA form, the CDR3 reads TGTGCCAGCAGCTCGGGAGGCGGGGGTTCCCAAGAGACCCAGTACTTC. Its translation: CASSSGGGGSQETQYF.

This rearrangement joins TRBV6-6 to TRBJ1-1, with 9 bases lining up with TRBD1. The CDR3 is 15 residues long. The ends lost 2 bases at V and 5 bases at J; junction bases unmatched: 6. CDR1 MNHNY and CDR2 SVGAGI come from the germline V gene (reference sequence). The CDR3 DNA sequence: TGTGCCAGCAGTTACCTTACAGGGGGCGGGACTGAAGCTTTCTTT. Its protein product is CASSYLTGGGTEAFF.

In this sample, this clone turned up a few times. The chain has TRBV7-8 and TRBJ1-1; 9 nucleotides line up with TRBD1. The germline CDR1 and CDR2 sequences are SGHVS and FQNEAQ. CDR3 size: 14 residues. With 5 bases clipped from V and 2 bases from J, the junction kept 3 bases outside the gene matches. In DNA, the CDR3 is TGTGCCAGCAGCGGGACAGGGCTCAACACTGAAGCTTTCTTT. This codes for CASSGTGLNTEAFF.

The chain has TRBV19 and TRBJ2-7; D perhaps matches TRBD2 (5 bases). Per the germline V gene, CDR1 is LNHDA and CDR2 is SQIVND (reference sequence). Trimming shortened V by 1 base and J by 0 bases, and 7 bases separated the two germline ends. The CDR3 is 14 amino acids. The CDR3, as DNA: TGTGCCAGTAGTATAGGGGAGTCCTCCTACGAGCAGTACTTC. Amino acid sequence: CASSIGESSYEQYF.